The subject of this entry is one TCR beta chain. This record belongs to a study of blood T cell repertoires in COVID-19. Study at large: Samples taken during acute and convalescent COVID-19 were collected in the United States, Italy and Spain. From T cells, B-cell-depleted T cells, or PBMCs came the material, which was cDNA or gDNA.

Original data processing: Reference gene primer amplification in the assay estimated nucleated cell counts. Using immunoSEQ multiplex PCR, the repertoire was profiled, and TCRdb retains in-frame clones only, with some absent. V and J calls and clone size come straight from that table; D and trimming were deduced from the DNA. The table includes 95,000 to 120,000 clones, approximately 84% detected once. V dropped 1 base and J dropped 0 bases, with 12 bases sitting between them. Per the germline V gene, CDR1 is LNHDA and CDR2 is SQIVND (reference sequence). CDR3 length equals 17 residues. This sequence originates from a man aged 50 to 59 with acute or convalescent COVID-19. The sample was peripheral blood. This chain uses TRBV19 with TRBJ1-4, with a tentative D call TRBD1 (5 bases). The CDR3 coding sequence is TGTGCCAGTAGTATAGGGAGACAGCGGGCAACTAATGAAAAACTGTTTTTT. Translated: CASSIGRQRATNEKLFF. Combining the CDR3 with reference TRBV19 and TRBJ1-4 gives the whole variable domain DGGITQSPKYLFRKEGQNVTLSCEQNLNHDAMYWYRQDPGQGLRLIYYSQIVNDFQKGDIAEGYSVSREKKESFPLTVTSAQKNPTAFYLCASSIGRQRATNEKLFFGSGTQLSVL.